The T cell receptor (beta chain) under discussion was sequenced for a study of cytomegalovirus exposure and HLA in healthy donors. About this clone: Its antigen remains unidentified.

In the PCR, 60 Vbeta and 13 Jbeta primers were used. Profiled with immunoSEQ multiplex PCR; TCRdb holds only in-frame clones, not every one. The sample has 95,000 to 150,000 clones, 77% seen once; the top ten hold 4.5% to 6%. General study findings and limits: Earlier analysis found most TCR beta V segments productive about 87% or about 30% of the time. A later analysis reportedly found that, within productive TCRs, an Asian-associated ancestry cluster had fewer N-insertions than the mean observed across the approximately 700 donors. Later analysis associated a missense DCLRE1C variant with TCR beta V- and J-gene trimming.

The CDR3 has 16 residues. With 3 bases clipped from V and 1 base from J, the junction kept 7 bases outside the gene matches. The germline V gene has CDR1 SGHDT and CDR2 YYEEEE. The TCR sequence derives from a man younger than 35 in good health and CMV-seropositive. This chain uses TRBV5-6 with TRBJ1-1, with 9 bases aligning to TRBD1. Sequencing was done on a sample of PBMCs. CDR3: CASSWTGDLGNTEAFF. The CDR3, as DNA: TGTGCCAGCAGCTGGACAGGGGACCTAGGGAACACTGAAGCTTTCTTT. Looking up the rest from reference TRBV5-6 and TRBJ1-1 gives the full variable domain: DAGVTQSPTHLIKTRGQQVTLRCSPKSGHDTVSWYQQALGQGPQFIFQYYEEEERQRGNFPDRFSGHQFPNYSSELNVNALLLGDSALYLCASSWTGDLGNTEAFFGQGTRLTVV.